Given below is one T cell receptor beta chain in context. Its specificity is unknown. The same CDR3 is also encoded by other DNA sequences in this sample. The record originates from a study of shared clonotypes between healthy human individuals. Findings and caveats of the study: Relative to their counterparts shared across all four donors, non-shared clonotypes exhibited diminished generation probabilities. Limitation of the genetic and exposure-history diversity represented came from the few donors.

The CDR3 loop spans 14 amino acids. CDR1 and CDR2 from the germline V gene are SEHNR and FQNEAQ (reference sequence). V was clipped by 3 bases and J by 0 bases, with 9 bases between them. Generated by immunoSEQ multiplex PCR, the TCRdb table keeps only in-frame clones and is missing some. The repertoire holds approximately 2,000,000 clones, around 93% seen once, with less than 2% in the top ten. Naive-designated CD8 cells lacked CD45RO, were positively enriched for CCR7, and omitted terminally differentiated effector memory CD45RA+ cells. V usage is TRBV7-9 and J usage is TRBJ2-7; possibly TRBD1 for D (6 bases). The sequenced sample was naive CD8+ T cells from PBMCs. This receptor was taken from a man aged 18 to 30 in good health. Some clones in this sample may be carry-over from other donors' samples. CDR3 DNA sequence: TGTGCCAGCAGCTTGGCAGGGGTCTCCTACGAGCAGTACTTC. This gives the protein CASSLAGVSYEQYF.